This TCR beta chain was sequenced during a study of T-cell reconstitution after alpha-beta-depleted transplantation in children. Notes on the study in general: After transplant, high TCRbeta diversity at day 60 in some patients arose from surviving recipient T cells and thymic progenitors. Expanded clones from the graft, numbering several hundred, reportedly supplied alpha-beta T cells about two months after transplant.

There are many counts of this clonotype. The antigen is unknown. This CDR3 has 17 residues. Unmatched junction bases numbered 22, after V lost 9 bases and J lost 5 bases. During its preparation, the TCRbeta library received unique molecular identifiers. TCRdb processed the PCR reads anew with MiXCR; each CDR3 protein has one entry. The sample includes around 440,000 distinct CDR3 sequences, roughly a tenth seen only once; the top ten take around 2%. The rearrangement uses TRBV12-3 or TRBV12-4 and TRBJ2-7, with TRBD1 identical over 7 bases. The sequence derives from a child aged 2-15 years with inherited bone marrow failure, due to receive a stem cell transplant. This material consisted of PBMCs, taken before TCRalphabeta/CD19-depleted stem cell transplant. The CDR3 nucleotides read TGTGCCAGACGGACCCGGGACAGCCCAGGGGAGAATAACGAGCAGTACTTC. Translation gives CARRTRDSPGENNEQYF.